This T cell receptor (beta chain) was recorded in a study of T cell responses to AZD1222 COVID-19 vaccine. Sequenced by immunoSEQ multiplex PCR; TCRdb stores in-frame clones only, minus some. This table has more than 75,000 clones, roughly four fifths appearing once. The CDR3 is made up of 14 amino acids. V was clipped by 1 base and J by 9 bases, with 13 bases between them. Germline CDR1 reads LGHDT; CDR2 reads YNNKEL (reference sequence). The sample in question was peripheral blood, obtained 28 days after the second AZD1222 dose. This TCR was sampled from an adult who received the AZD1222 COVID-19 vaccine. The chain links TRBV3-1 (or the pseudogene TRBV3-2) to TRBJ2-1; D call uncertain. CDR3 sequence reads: CASSQGGRAGEQFF. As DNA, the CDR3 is TGTGCCAGCAGCCAAGGCGGTAGGGCAGGTGAGCAGTTCTTC.